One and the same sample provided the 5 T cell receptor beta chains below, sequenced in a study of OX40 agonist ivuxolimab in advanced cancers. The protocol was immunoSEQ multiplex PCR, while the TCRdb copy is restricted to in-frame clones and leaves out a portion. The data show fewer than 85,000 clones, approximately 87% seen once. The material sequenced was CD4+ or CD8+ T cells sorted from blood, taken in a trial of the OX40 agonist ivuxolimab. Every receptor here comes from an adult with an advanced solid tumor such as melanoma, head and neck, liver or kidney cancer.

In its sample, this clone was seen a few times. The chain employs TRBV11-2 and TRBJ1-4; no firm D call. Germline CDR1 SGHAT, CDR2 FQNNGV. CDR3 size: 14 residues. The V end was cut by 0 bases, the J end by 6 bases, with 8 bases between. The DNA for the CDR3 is TGTGCCAGCAGCTTAGATCGGAGGGATGAAAAACTGTTTTTT. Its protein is CASSLDRRDEKLFF.

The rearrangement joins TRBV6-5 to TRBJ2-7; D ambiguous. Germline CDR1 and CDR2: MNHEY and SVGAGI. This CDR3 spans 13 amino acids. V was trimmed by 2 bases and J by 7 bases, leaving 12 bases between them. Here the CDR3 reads CASSYTDRQEQYF. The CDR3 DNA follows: TGTGCCAGCAGTTACACGGACCGTCAAGAGCAGTACTTC.

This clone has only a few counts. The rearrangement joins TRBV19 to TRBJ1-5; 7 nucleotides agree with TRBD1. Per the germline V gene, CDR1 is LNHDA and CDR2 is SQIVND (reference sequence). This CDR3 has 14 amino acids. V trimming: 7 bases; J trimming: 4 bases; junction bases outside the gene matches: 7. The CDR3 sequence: CASTSDRRNQPQHF. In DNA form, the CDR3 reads TGTGCCAGTACCTCGGACAGGCGAAATCAGCCCCAGCATTTT.

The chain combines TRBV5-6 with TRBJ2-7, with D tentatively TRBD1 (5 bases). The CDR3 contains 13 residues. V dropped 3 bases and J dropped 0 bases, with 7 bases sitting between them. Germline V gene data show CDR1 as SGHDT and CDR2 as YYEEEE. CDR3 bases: TGTGCCAGCAGCTCAGGGTTCTCCTACGAGCAGTACTTC. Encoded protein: CASSSGFSYEQYF.

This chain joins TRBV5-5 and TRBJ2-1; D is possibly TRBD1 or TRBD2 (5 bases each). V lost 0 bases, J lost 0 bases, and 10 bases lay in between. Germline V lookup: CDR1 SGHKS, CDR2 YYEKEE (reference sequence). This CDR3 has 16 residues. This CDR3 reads CASSLGGATSYNEQFF. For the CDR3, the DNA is TGTGCCAGCAGCTTGGGAGGGGCGACCTCCTACAATGAGCAGTTCTTC.